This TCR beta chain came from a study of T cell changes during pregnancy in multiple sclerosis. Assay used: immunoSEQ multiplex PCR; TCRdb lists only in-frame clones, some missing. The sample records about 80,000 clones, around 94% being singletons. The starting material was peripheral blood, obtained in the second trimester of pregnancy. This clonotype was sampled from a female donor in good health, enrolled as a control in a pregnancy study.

Written as DNA, the CDR3 is TGTGCCAGCGATACCTACAGCCAACGGACAGGGTGGGGAGAGACCCAGTACTTC. This gives the protein CASDTYSQRTGWGETQYF. The J gene is TRBJ2-5, the V gene TRBV2, with 8 bases fitting TRBD1. The CDR3 is 18 residues long. In germline, CDR1 is SNHLY, CDR2 FYNNEI. The trim removed 8 bases at V and 4 bases at J, leaving 21 bases unmatched.